What follows are 22 T cell receptor beta chains derived from one specimen sequenced in a study of blood T cell repertoires in COVID-19. Some clones are missing from TCRdb's copy, which holds only in-frame ones; the method was immunoSEQ multiplex PCR. The sample has about 94,000 clones; 75% to 85% are singletons. The sequencing sample was made of peripheral blood. These receptors all come from a human donor in a cohort sampled during active COVID-19.

The CDR3 protein is CASSFFRFTYEQYF. The CDR3 nucleotides read TGTGCCAGCAGTTTCTTTAGATTCACCTACGAGCAGTACTTC. This chain connects TRBV28 to TRBJ2-7; D gene unclear. This CDR3 is 14 amino acids long. Looked up from germline, CDR1 is MDHEN and CDR2 is SYDVKM. V lost 3 bases and J lost 2, with 11 bases in between.

This chain connects TRBV4-1 to TRBJ2-1, with 10 positions matching TRBD2. Germline CDR1 and CDR2: MGHRA and YSYEKL. CDR3 length: 17 amino acids. After removal of 1 base from V and 2 bases from J, the junction contained 5 bases not matched to a gene. CDR3 in amino acids: CASSQVPSGSAYNEQFF. CDR3 sequence (DNA): TGCGCCAGCAGCCAAGTTCCTAGCGGGAGTGCCTACAATGAGCAGTTCTTC.

This sequence joins TRBV14 and TRBJ1-2, with TRBD1 as a possible D gene (5 bases). CDR1 is SGHDN and CDR2 is FVKESK in the germline V gene. The CDR3 totals 13 residues. The V end lost 4 bases, the J end lost 2 bases, and 8 bases lay between the germline ends. This CDR3 reads CASSPRVNYGYTF. DNA of the CDR3: TGTGCCAGCAGCCCCAGGGTGAACTATGGCTACACCTTC.

This clone has only one observation. CDR3 in amino acids: CASSRLGGSSYEQYF. For the CDR3, the DNA is TGTGCCAGCAGCCGCCTGGGAGGGAGCTCCTACGAGCAGTACTTC. V gene TRBV3-1 (or the pseudogene TRBV3-2) combines with J gene TRBJ2-7; TRBD2 matches at 7 bases. Trimming cost V 4 bases and J 0 bases; bases outside gene matches: 6. Per germline, CDR1 LGHDT and CDR2 YNNKEL (reference sequence). The CDR3 consists of 15 residues.

This clone was observed a handful of times. The gene calls are TRBV7-9 and TRBJ1-1, with 8 bases aligning to TRBD1. V lost 5 bases, J lost 2 bases, and 4 bases stayed unmatched. CDR1 and CDR2 (germline): SEHNR, FQNEAQ (reference sequence). This CDR3 is built from 14 residues. CDR3 sequence (DNA): TGTGCCAGCAGCCGGACAGGGTCCAACACTGAAGCTTTCTTT. Its translation is CASSRTGSNTEAFF.

V is TRBV20-1 and J is TRBJ2-1; the D is unclear. The CDR3 runs 10 residues. The V and J ends lost 6 bases and 7 bases respectively, with 7 bases between them. Germline V gene data show CDR1 as DFQATT and CDR2 as SNEGSKA (reference sequence). CDR3 loop: CSAHVNEQFF. The CDR3 DNA reads TGCAGTGCCCATGTGAATGAGCAGTTCTTC.

This chain joins TRBV28 and TRBJ2-7; TRBD2 matches 8 bases. CDR1 and CDR2 (germline): MDHEN, SYDVKM. The CDR3 is 15 residues long. Trimming at V came to 5 bases and at J to 0 bases, leaving 6 bases not matched to a gene. DNA for the CDR3: TGTGCCAGCAGTACCGGGACTAGGAACTCCTACGAGCAGTACTTC. This encodes CASSTGTRNSYEQYF.

This clone was counted only a few times. The chain uses TRBV3-1 (or the pseudogene TRBV3-2) and TRBJ2-7; 9 nucleotides align to TRBD1. Per the germline V gene, CDR1 is LGHDT and CDR2 is YNNKEL (reference sequence). CDR3 length: 16 residues. The V and J ends lost 4 bases and 6 bases, in that order; junction bases with no gene match: 13. The CDR3 bases are TGTGCCAGCAGCCCTCACGGGACAGGGAGGACTGGCGAGCAGTACTTC. Amino acids: CASSPHGTGRTGEQYF.

The gene calls are TRBV18 and TRBJ1-5; 8 bases align to TRBD1. The V gene end was trimmed by 3 bases and the J gene end by 4 bases; junction bases not matched to a gene: 14. The CDR3 runs to 18 residues. Looked up from germline, CDR1 is KGHSH and CDR2 is LQKENI. CDR3 nucleotide sequence: TGTGCCAGCTCACCGAGATCAGGAGGACAGGGAACAAATCAGCCCCAGCATTTT. Encoded protein: CASSPRSGGQGTNQPQHF.

The CDR3: CAISESQGFDYEQYF. CDR3 DNA: TGTGCCATCAGTGAGTCGCAGGGGTTCGACTACGAGCAGTACTTC. The chain employs TRBV10-3 and TRBJ2-7, with TRBD1 as a possible D gene (6 bases). The CDR3 runs 15 residues. The V gene's germline CDR1 is ENHRY and CDR2 SYGVKD. V lost 0 bases and J 3 bases, leaving 12 bases between the germline ends.

The J gene is TRBJ2-7, the V gene TRBV6-1; 7 bases are shared with TRBD2. The CDR3 is 14 residues long. After removal of 0 bases from V and 6 bases from J, the junction contained 5 bases not matched to a gene. CDR1 is MNHNS and CDR2 is SASEGT in the germline V gene. The CDR3 loop reads CASSEAGLRREQYF. The DNA of the CDR3 is TGTGCCAGCAGTGAAGCGGGACTACGACGCGAGCAGTACTTC.

V is TRBV7-9 and J is TRBJ1-2; D may be TRBD1 (6 bases). CDR3 length equals 12 residues. Germline-derived CDR1 and CDR2 are SEHNR and FQNEAQ (reference sequence). V was cut by 5 bases and J by 8 bases, with 12 bases left in between. CDR3 region: CASSGGAEGYTF. CDR3 nucleotides: TGTGCCAGCAGCGGGGGCGCAGAAGGCTACACCTTC.

The chain uses TRBV28 and TRBJ1-2; D not certain. This CDR3 contains 13 residues. Trimming removed 9 bases from V and 1 base from J, with 12 bases in between. Germline V gene sequence: CDR1 MDHEN, CDR2 SYDVKM. Here the CDR3 reads CASAITSNYGYTF. As DNA, the CDR3 is TGTGCCAGTGCGATAACTAGTAACTATGGCTACACCTTC.

The rearrangement joins TRBV5-6 to TRBJ1-1, with D possibly TRBD1 on 6 matching bases. The germline V gene encodes CDR1 SGHDT and CDR2 YYEEEE. V was pared by 4 bases and J by 4 bases, with 17 bases between. This CDR3 region has 15 residues. CDR3 DNA: TGTGCCAGCAGCCGGGCCAGGGGCGCGGCCACTGAAGCTTTCTTT. It encodes CASSRARGAATEAFF.

This clone was counted between two and nine times. J is TRBJ1-3 and V is TRBV5-4, with D maybe TRBD1 (5 bases). CDR1 is SGHNT, CDR2 YYREEE, per germline (reference sequence). Trimming left V 0 bases short and J 0 bases short, with 7 bases between. CDR3 size: 15 residues. The CDR3 loop is CASSLDRPSGNTIYF. Here the CDR3 DNA reads TGTGCCAGCAGCTTGGACAGGCCCTCTGGAAACACCATATATTTT.

The chain links TRBV7-9 to TRBJ1-6; D not resolved. The V and J ends lost 1 base and 13 bases respectively, with 8 bases between them. The CDR3 loop spans 12 amino acids. The germline CDR1 and CDR2 sequences are SEHNR and FQNEAQ (reference sequence). CDR3 bases: TGTGCCAGCAGCTTAGTAAACAGTCCCCTCCACTTT. Translating gives CASSLVNSPLHF.

The V call is TRBV30, the J call TRBJ1-1; 7 nucleotides match TRBD1. V lost 1 base and J lost 6; bases outside the gene matches: 11. Germline values: CDR1 GTSNPN, CDR2 SVGIG (reference sequence). The length of the CDR3 is 15 residues. In DNA, the CDR3 is TGTGCCTGGAGTGCCCCGAAGGGTCAGGGGGCTGAAGCTTTCTTT. Translated: CAWSAPKGQGAEAFF.

The chain uses TRBV28 and TRBJ2-6; D gene uncertain. The V end lost 7 bases, the J end lost 4 bases, and 14 bases lay between the germline ends. Germline V lookup: CDR1 MDHEN, CDR2 SYDVKM. CDR3 length: 15 amino acids. CDR3 residues: CASTNEAAGANVLTF. In DNA form, the CDR3 reads TGTGCCAGCACCAATGAGGCGGCCGGGGCCAACGTCCTGACTTTC.

This rearrangement joins TRBV5-4 to TRBJ2-7; TRBD1 aligns across 10 bases. The CDR3 extends over 15 amino acids. Germline values: CDR1 SGHNT, CDR2 YYREEE (reference sequence). With 1 base clipped from V and 5 bases from J, the junction kept 6 bases outside the gene matches. Here the CDR3 reads CASSLPGDRGNEQYF. The CDR3 DNA follows: TGTGCCAGCAGCTTGCCCGGGGACAGGGGCAACGAGCAGTACTTC.

This chain joins TRBV28 and TRBJ2-1, with 12 bases matching TRBD2. The junction had 6 bases not matched to a gene; V was cut back by 3 bases and J by 6 bases. CDR3 length: 16 residues. Germline-derived CDR1 and CDR2 are MDHEN and SYDVKM. This CDR3 reads CASSLLAGGVANEQFF. Written as DNA, the CDR3 is TGTGCCAGCAGTTTGCTAGCGGGAGGGGTGGCCAATGAGCAGTTCTTC.

The chain couples TRBV12-3 or TRBV12-4 to TRBJ1-1; a possible D gene is TRBD1 (6 bases). This CDR3 region has 12 residues. V was pared by 3 bases and J by 10 bases, with 12 bases between. The CDR3 protein is CASSFVQGVAFF. In DNA form, the CDR3 reads TGTGCCAGCAGTTTCGTACAGGGAGTAGCTTTCTTT.

The chain carries TRBV10-3 and TRBJ2-7; TRBD2 might be the D (6 bases). Trimming pared 6 bases from V and 5 bases from J, leaving 17 bases between. Germline CDR1 and CDR2: ENHRY and SYGVKD. The CDR3 consists of 14 residues. CDR3 region: CAIRSDPERDEQYF. CDR3 DNA: TGTGCCATCAGGTCCGATCCGGAGCGGGACGAGCAGTACTTC.